The next 25 T cell receptor beta chains were all read from a single sample in a study of T cell responses to AZD1222 COVID-19 vaccine. Sequencing was performed with immunoSEQ multiplex PCR; in TCRdb, only in-frame clones are kept and a portion is missing. Among about 160,000 clones listed, approximately 90% were seen once. The sequencing here drew on peripheral blood, taken 28 days after the second AZD1222 dose. The receptors were gathered from an adult who received the AZD1222 COVID-19 vaccine.

The rearrangement joins TRBV6-5 to TRBJ2-6; no firm D call. V lost 6 bases and J 0 bases, leaving 9 bases between the germline ends. This CDR3 region has 15 residues. CDR1 is MNHEY and CDR2 is SVGAGI in the germline V gene. CDR3 region: CASSELSSGANVLTF. The CDR3 DNA sequence: TGTGCCAGCAGCGAGTTAAGCTCTGGGGCCAACGTCCTGACTTTC.

The V call is TRBV9, the J call TRBJ2-7, with D possibly matching TRBD1 (6 bases). Germline values: CDR1 SGDLS, CDR2 YYNGEE. V was shortened by 3 bases and J by 5 bases, with 15 bases between the two germline ends. CDR3 length: 14 amino acids. Here the CDR3 reads CASSARGGRDEQYF. The CDR3 DNA is TGTGCCAGCAGCGCCCGAGGGGGTAGGGACGAGCAGTACTTC.

The V and J genes are TRBV4-3 and TRBJ2-3; D uncertain. V lost 0 bases and J 5 bases, leaving 12 bases between the germline ends. The CDR3 covers 15 residues. CDR1 is LGHNA and CDR2 is YSLEER in the germline V gene. CDR3 DNA: TGCGCCAGCAGCCAAGATTCCCTAGTGGGAGATACGCAGTATTTT. Protein product: CASSQDSLVGDTQYF.

This chain uses TRBV27 with TRBJ1-1; perhaps TRBD1 as D (6 bases). The germline V gene encodes CDR1 MNHEY and CDR2 SMNVEV (reference sequence). This CDR3 region has 14 residues. Trimming took off 5 bases at V and 3 bases at J, with 13 bases between the two ends. CDR3 sequence reads: CASSDSHRDTEAFF. The CDR3 bases are TGTGCCAGCAGTGACTCTCACAGGGACACTGAAGCTTTCTTT.

The J gene is TRBJ1-5, the V gene TRBV5-6; TRBD1 is a possible D gene (5 bases). Germline V gives CDR1 SGHDT, CDR2 YYEEEE. Trimming cost V 10 bases and J 2 bases, with 13 bases left between them. The CDR3 totals 13 residues. The CDR3 protein is CAPQEGCNQPQHF. The CDR3 DNA follows: TGTGCCCCACAGGAGGGTTGCAATCAGCCCCAGCATTTT.

The chain joins TRBV7-2 to TRBJ2-2; no clear D gene. V shed 5 bases and J shed 9 bases, with 13 bases lying between them. CDR1 is SGHTA and CDR2 is FQGNSA in the germline V gene. This CDR3 is built from 13 residues. CDR3 DNA sequence: TGTGCCAGCAGCCCCTTCGACGTACGGGAGCTGTTTTTT. It encodes CASSPFDVRELFF.

The J gene is TRBJ1-1, the V gene TRBV18; TRBD1 is a possible D gene (5 bases). Trimming cost V 1 base and J 8 bases, with 11 bases left between them. The germline CDR1 and CDR2 sequences are KGHSH and LQKENI. CDR3 length: 13 residues. CDR3 amino acids: CASSPRMGEEAFF. The CDR3 coding sequence is TGTGCCAGCTCACCACGGATGGGGGAGGAAGCTTTCTTT. Filled out from reference TRBV18 and TRBJ1-1, the complete variable domain reads NAGVMQNPRHLVRRRGQEARLRCSPMKGHSHVYWYRQLPEEGLKFMVYLQKENIIDESGMPKERFSAEFPKEGPSILRIQQVVRGDSAAYFCASSPRMGEEAFFGQGTRLTVV.

The genes are TRBV5-1 and TRBJ2-7; 11 bases map to TRBD1. CDR1 SGHRS and CDR2 YFSETQ come from the germline V gene. V dropped 1 base and J dropped 3; count of bases not matched to a gene: 3. The CDR3 is 15 amino acids. This CDR3 is CASSLIGTGGYEQYF. The CDR3 DNA sequence: TGCGCCAGCAGCTTGATCGGGACAGGGGGCTACGAGCAGTACTTC. The full variable domain, with the rest looked up from reference TRBV5-1 and TRBJ2-7, is KAGVTQTPRYLIKTRGQQVTLSCSPISGHRSVSWYQQTPGQGLQFLFEYFSETQRNKGNFPGRFSGRQFSNSRSEMNVSTLELGDSALYLCASSLIGTGGYEQYFGPGTRLTVT.

This sequence joins TRBV12-3 or TRBV12-4 and TRBJ1-1; TRBD1 might be the D (5 bases). The CDR3 consists of 13 residues. Between the trimmed V and J ends, which lost 3 bases and 7 bases, there was a span of 12 bases. The DNA for the CDR3 is TGTGCCAGCAGTTTCGGCAGGGCCCGTGAAGCTTTCTTT. Protein sequence: CASSFGRAREAFF.

This sequence joins TRBV2 and TRBJ2-2; 8 bases agree with TRBD1. The CDR3 covers 15 residues. CDR1 SNHLY and CDR2 FYNNEI come from the germline V gene. Trimming cost V 6 bases and J 1 base; bases outside gene matches: 4. For the CDR3, the DNA is TGTGCCAGCAGATCAGACAGGGGGAACACCGGGGAGCTGTTTTTT. It codes for CASRSDRGNTGELFF.

A few counts support this clone. The chain has TRBV13 and TRBJ1-3; 7 nucleotides match TRBD1. In germline, CDR1 is PRHDT, CDR2 FYEKMQ (reference sequence). CDR3 length: 15 amino acids. Germline trimming cut 6 bases from V and 1 base from J; bases unmatched to any gene: 6. The CDR3 DNA reads TGTGCCAGCAGACGACGGGGACAGTCTGGAAACACCATATATTTT. Residues: CASRRRGQSGNTIYF.

This chain joins TRBV15 and TRBJ1-2; weak D call: TRBD1 (5 bases). Germline values: CDR1 LNHNV, CDR2 YYDKDF (reference sequence). V lost 0 bases, J lost 5 bases, and 16 bases lay in between. The CDR3 is made up of 16 amino acids. The CDR3 loop is CATSRDTGRGLYGYTF. In DNA, the CDR3 is TGTGCCACCAGCAGAGATACTGGGAGGGGCCTTTATGGCTACACCTTC. Full variable domain (missing parts from reference TRBV15 and TRBJ1-2): DAMVIQNPRYQVTQFGKPVTLSCSQTLNHNVMYWYQQKSSQAPKLLFHYYDKDFNNEADTPDNFQSRRPNTSFCFLDIRSPGLGDTAMYLCATSRDTGRGLYGYTFGSGTRLTVV.

The rearrangement joins TRBV27 to TRBJ1-2, with 9 bases aligning to TRBD1. The germline V gene has CDR1 MNHEY and CDR2 SMNVEV (reference sequence). The CDR3 is made up of 16 amino acids. The junction had 4 bases not matched to a gene; V was cut back by 0 bases and J by 2 bases. The CDR3 protein is CASSLSGTGWNYGYTF. In nucleotides, the CDR3 is TGTGCCAGCAGTTTATCTGGGACAGGGTGGAACTATGGCTACACCTTC.

This chain uses TRBV27 with TRBJ1-5; D gene ambiguous. Per the germline V gene, CDR1 is MNHEY and CDR2 is SMNVEV (reference sequence). V was shortened by 3 bases and J by 6 bases, with 9 bases between the two germline ends. The CDR3 contains 13 residues. CDR3 sequence reads: CASSLGFFQPQHF. The CDR3 region has the DNA TGTGCCAGCAGTTTGGGGTTCTTTCAGCCCCAGCATTTT.

The J gene is TRBJ1-5, the V gene TRBV27; unclear D gene. V was clipped by 2 bases and J by 2 bases, with 7 bases between them. Germline V gives CDR1 MNHEY, CDR2 SMNVEV (reference sequence). CDR3 length: 14 residues. CDR3 DNA sequence: TGTGCCAGCAGTTTACTGGGTGGCAATCAGCCCCAGCATTTT. Its protein is CASSLLGGNQPQHF.

V and J are TRBV27 and TRBJ1-6; D gene unclear. CDR1 and CDR2 from the germline V gene are MNHEY and SMNVEV (reference sequence). V was pared by 5 bases and J by 0 bases, with 14 bases between. The CDR3 runs 17 residues. The CDR3 region is CASSPRAGSSYNSPLHF. The CDR3 DNA reads as TGTGCCAGCAGTCCGAGAGCAGGCAGCTCCTATAATTCACCCCTCCACTTT.

The chain has TRBV30 and TRBJ2-1; 9 bases fit TRBD2. The CDR3 loop spans 14 amino acids. V gave up 3 bases and J gave up 4 bases; unmatched junction bases: 4. Germline V gene data show CDR1 as GTSNPN and CDR2 as SVGIG (reference sequence). The CDR3 nucleotides are TGTGCCTGGAGAAGCGGGGGGCCTTACAATGAGCAGTTCTTC. Amino acids: CAWRSGGPYNEQFF.

The J gene is TRBJ1-6, the V gene TRBV6-5; 7 bases are a match to TRBD1. The germline V gene has CDR1 MNHEY and CDR2 SVGAGI. This CDR3 contains 14 residues. With V trimmed by 7 bases and J by 5 bases, 5 bases remained unmatched. This CDR3 reads CASIRGQNNSPLHF. CDR3 nucleotide sequence: TGTGCCAGCATCCGGGGACAGAATAATTCACCCCTCCACTTT.

For the CDR3, the DNA is TGTGCCAGCAGGGGGGACAATGAGCAGTTCTTC. Its protein is CASRGDNEQFF. The rearrangement uses TRBV9 and TRBJ2-1; D is perhaps TRBD1 or TRBD2 (5 bases each). The CDR3 is 11 residues long. The V gene lost 5 bases and the J gene lost 5 bases, with 5 bases spanning the gap. The germline CDR1 and CDR2 sequences are SGDLS and YYNGEE.

The V and J genes are TRBV12-3 or TRBV12-4 and TRBJ1-1; D gene unclear. Trimming removed 8 bases from V and 3 bases from J, with 10 bases in between. CDR3 length: 12 residues. The CDR3 spells CASGRSHTEAFF. The CDR3 nucleotides are TGTGCCAGCGGGAGGTCGCACACTGAAGCTTTCTTT.

J is TRBJ2-3 and V is TRBV15; D gene uncertain. The CDR3 covers 12 residues. The V gene lost 0 bases and the J gene lost 4 bases, with 2 bases spanning the gap. Per the germline V gene, CDR1 is LNHNV and CDR2 is YYDKDF (reference sequence). CDR3: CATSRDADTQYF. The DNA of the CDR3 is TGTGCCACCAGCAGAGACGCAGATACGCAGTATTTT.

The chain employs TRBV7-6 and TRBJ2-6; D remains ambiguous. Trimming pared 8 bases from V and 1 base from J, leaving 9 bases between. Germline values: CDR1 SGHVS, CDR2 FNYEAQ. CDR3 length equals 14 residues. The CDR3, as DNA: TGTGCCAGCCGCCTTGGGTCTGGGGCCAACGTCCTGACTTTC. As protein: CASRLGSGANVLTF.

V usage is TRBV30 and J usage is TRBJ1-1; 7 bases agree with TRBD1. Germline assignment: CDR1 GTSNPN and CDR2 SVGIG (reference sequence). V gave up 7 bases and J gave up 1 base; unmatched junction bases: 6. This CDR3 contains 13 residues. CDR3 region: CAFGTARNTEAFF. CDR3 nucleotides: TGTGCCTTCGGGACAGCCAGGAACACTGAAGCTTTCTTT.

The CDR3 bases are TGCGCCAGCAGTGAGTTGAACACTGAAGCTTTCTTT. Translated, it gives CASSELNTEAFF. This chain connects TRBV10-2 to TRBJ1-1, with D hard to call. The CDR3 is 12 residues long. CDR1 is WSHSY, CDR2 SAAADI, per germline. The V end was cut by 1 base, the J end by 0 bases, with 0 bases between.

This rearrangement joins TRBV12-5 to TRBJ2-7, with D uncertain. The CDR3 is made up of 17 amino acids. Germline lookup yields CDR1 LGHNT and CDR2 FRNRAP. V shed 0 bases and J shed 0 bases, with 15 bases lying between them. The CDR3 here is CASGLVPPGLSSYEQYF. CDR3 coding DNA: TGTGCTAGTGGTTTGGTACCCCCTGGCTTGAGCTCCTACGAGCAGTACTTC.